This TCR beta chain was retrieved from a study of shared clonotypes between healthy human individuals. The assay was carried out at the deep level. Replicate PCRs run on sorted subsets employed approximately 0.2 ug DNA, approximately 30,000 T cell genomes. Generated by immunoSEQ multiplex PCR, the TCRdb table keeps only in-frame clones and is missing some. The sample yields roughly 600,000 clones, about 98% seen once. Positive CCR7 selection of CD45RO-negative cells yielded the naive CD8 cells, and terminally differentiated effector memory CD45RA+ cells were excluded. For this clone: The antigen is unknown.

Germline CDR1 SGDLS, CDR2 YYNGEE. This CDR3 is 17 amino acids long. Trimming took 0 bases from V and 0 from J, leaving 15 bases between them. General study points: The study found 4.5% to 5% of naive CD4 clonotypes shared across a few donors.

The J gene is TRBJ1-2, the V gene TRBV9; TRBD1 is a possible D gene (6 bases). The material sequenced was naive CD8+ T cells sorted from blood. This clonotype was sampled from a man younger than 45 in good health. The CDR3 nucleotides are TGTGCCAGCAGCGTAGCCGGGGACATACCCGCTAACTATGGCTACACCTTC. Protein product: CASSVAGDIPANYGYTF.